This T cell receptor (beta chain) was sequenced during a study of OX40 agonist ivuxolimab in advanced cancers. The study, taken as a whole, reports: Certain nonresponding patients likewise had low normalized T-cell clonal expansion.

Enrollment shut out patients with autoimmune disease history or systemic immunosuppression. A note on this clone: The antigen is undetermined.

The assay was immunoSEQ multiplex PCR, and TCRdb's table has in-frame clones only and misses some. The data show more than 25,000 clones, with about 82% seen just once and under 30% held by the top ten. Sample: CD4+ or CD8+ T cells sorted from blood, taken in a trial of the OX40 agonist ivuxolimab. The receptor was derived from an adult with an advanced solid tumor such as melanoma, head and neck, liver or kidney cancer.

As DNA, the CDR3 is TGTGCCAGCAGTCCTCAGGCATTTTATCAGCCCCAGCATTTT. Its protein product is CASSPQAFYQPQHF. The chain links TRBV28 to TRBJ1-5; D is ambiguous. In germline, CDR1 is MDHEN, CDR2 SYDVKM. The CDR3 has 14 amino acids. With 5 bases removed from V and 5 bases from J, the gap between germline ends came to 13 bases. Full variable domain (outside the CDR3, taken from reference TRBV28 and TRBJ1-5): DVKVTQSSRYLVKRTGEKVFLECVQDMDHENMFWYRQDPGLGLRLIYFSYDVKMKEKGDIPEGYSVSREKKERFSLILESASTNQTSMYLCASSPQAFYQPQHFGDGTRLSIL.